This T cell receptor beta chain comes out of a study of cytomegalovirus exposure and HLA in healthy donors. The PCR ran on 60 Vbeta and 13 Jbeta primers. Generated by immunoSEQ multiplex PCR, the TCRdb table keeps only in-frame clones and is missing some. Its listing shows under 75,000 clones. From germline, CDR1 is MNHNS and CDR2 SASEGT. The CDR3 runs to 15 residues. Trimming took 6 bases from V and 3 from J, leaving 15 bases between them. The chain uses TRBV6-1 and TRBJ1-5, with D possibly matching TRBD1 (6 bases). This sequence was found in a female donor in good health and CMV-seropositive. Input material: PBMCs. As DNA, the CDR3 is TGTGCCAGCAGCCCCCCGGGGGGCAACAATCAGCCCCAGCATTTT. This sequence encodes CASSPPGGNNQPQHF.